The 30 T cell receptor beta chains below come from one sample, sequenced in a study of cytomegalovirus exposure and HLA in healthy donors. A multiplex PCR was run with 60 Vbeta primers and 13 Jbeta primers. Profiling relied on immunoSEQ multiplex PCR, and the TCRdb table lists in-frame clones only, not all of them. The repertoire consists of around 110,000 clones, with approximately 79% occurring once and the leading ten covering 12% to 15%. The sequencing input was PBMCs. These receptors were collected from a woman aged 40-49 years in good health and CMV-seropositive.

This clone was observed a few times. V and J are TRBV30 and TRBJ2-5; 11 positions match TRBD2. The V gene's germline CDR1 is GTSNPN and CDR2 SVGIG (reference sequence). The CDR3 runs 15 residues. With 2 bases clipped from V and 2 bases from J, the junction kept 4 bases outside the gene matches. CDR3 DNA sequence: TGTGCCTGGAGTACCGGGACTAGCGGACAAGAGACCCAGTACTTC. Its translation: CAWSTGTSGQETQYF.

This clone was found a few times. The identical CDR3 is also encoded by other nucleotide sequences in the sample. The J gene is TRBJ1-2, the V gene TRBV2, with TRBD1 as a possible D gene (5 bases). Per germline, CDR1 SNHLY and CDR2 FYNNEI. The CDR3 has 12 amino acids. V gave up 6 bases and J gave up 2 bases, with 7 bases separating them. The CDR3 region has the DNA TGTGCCAGCAGCGGGGGGAACTATGGCTACACCTTC. Protein: CASSGGNYGYTF.

This clone was picked up a small number of times. The same CDR3 also results from other DNA sequences found in this sample. The chain links TRBV6-5 to TRBJ1-2; TRBD1 aligns across 10 bases. The CDR3 runs to 13 residues. Germline loops: CDR1 MNHEY, CDR2 SVGAGI. V shed 6 bases, J shed 2 bases, and the junction held 0 bases outside the gene matches. The CDR3 bases are TGTGCCAGCAGGACAGGGGGCAACTATGGCTACACCTTC. It specifies CASRTGGNYGYTF.

The chain couples TRBV23-1 to TRBJ1-5; a possible D gene is TRBD1 (5 bases). TRBV23-1 is known as an ORF, though its function is uncertain. Trimming shortened V by 2 bases and J by 3 bases, and 23 bases separated the two germline ends. The CDR3 covers 19 residues. The CDR3 sequence is CASSQHNDSIGWINQPQHF. The CDR3 bases are TGCGCCAGCAGTCAACACAACGACAGTATTGGGTGGATCAATCAGCCCCAGCATTTT.

V is TRBV27 and J is TRBJ1-4, with 9 bases matching TRBD1. In germline, CDR1 is MNHEY, CDR2 SMNVEV (reference sequence). Trimming cost V 6 bases and J 7 bases; bases outside gene matches: 9. The CDR3 spans 15 residues. In DNA form, the CDR3 reads TGTGCCAGCAGGCAATCGACAGGGGGTACTGAAAAACTGTTTTTT. Protein: CASRQSTGGTEKLFF. The complete variable domain, with remaining parts taken from reference TRBV27 and TRBJ1-4, reads EAQVTQNPRYLITVTGKKLTVTCSQNMNHEYMSWYRQDPGLGLRQIYYSMNVEVTDKGDVPEGYKVSRKEKRNFPLILESPSPNQTSLYFCASRQSTGGTEKLFFGSGTQLSVL.

The V call is TRBV4-1, the J call TRBJ1-2; D possibly corresponds to TRBD1 (5 bases). In germline, CDR1 is MGHRA, CDR2 YSYEKL. Trimming cost V 0 bases and J 0 bases, with 14 bases left between them. The CDR3 is made up of 17 amino acids. CDR3 sequence reads: CASSQDGAGLTNYGYTF. CDR3 nucleotides: TGCGCCAGCAGCCAAGATGGGGCCGGGCTGACTAACTATGGCTACACCTTC.

The V gene is TRBV19, the J gene TRBJ1-1; D is uncertain. The length of the CDR3 is 15 residues. Germline values: CDR1 LNHDA, CDR2 SQIVND (reference sequence). With 6 bases removed from V and 0 bases from J, the gap between germline ends came to 14 bases. The CDR3 spells CASRPGGKLNTEAFF. The CDR3 DNA reads as TGTGCCAGTAGACCCGGCGGCAAGTTGAACACTGAAGCTTTCTTT.

V gene TRBV19 combines with J gene TRBJ2-3; 10 bases match TRBD2. Germline V CDR1 and CDR2: LNHDA, SQIVND (reference sequence). The length of the CDR3 is 14 residues. The junction had 6 bases not matched to a gene; V was cut back by 7 bases and J by 5 bases. The CDR3 is CASTQAGGLDTQYF. In DNA form, the CDR3 reads TGTGCCAGTACCCAAGCGGGGGGGCTAGATACGCAGTATTTT.

The rearrangement uses TRBV18 and TRBJ1-1; TRBD1 agrees at 9 bases. Germline CDR1 and CDR2: KGHSH and LQKENI. The J segment lost 1 base and the V segment lost 4 bases, leaving 4 bases of the junction unmatched. The CDR3 has 15 amino acids. The CDR3 loop is CASSRDRVANTEAFF. CDR3 nucleotides: TGTGCCAGCTCACGGGACAGGGTTGCGAACACTGAAGCTTTCTTT. The full variable domain, in which reference TRBV18 and TRBJ1-1 provide the parts outside the CDR3, is NAGVMQNPRHLVRRRGQEARLRCSPMKGHSHVYWYRQLPEEGLKFMVYLQKENIIDESGMPKERFSAEFPKEGPSILRIQQVVRGDSAAYFCASSRDRVANTEAFFGQGTRLTVV.

The chain uses TRBV30 and TRBJ2-7, with 7 bases aligning to TRBD2. The junction had 12 bases not matched to a gene; V was cut back by 5 bases and J by 5 bases. This CDR3 contains 14 residues. Germline V gives CDR1 GTSNPN, CDR2 SVGIG (reference sequence). The CDR3 region is CAWARAGVSDEQYF. CDR3 nucleotide sequence: TGTGCCTGGGCCCGGGCGGGGGTATCGGACGAGCAGTACTTC. Looking up the rest from reference TRBV30 and TRBJ2-7 gives the full variable domain: SQTIHQWPATLVQPVGSPLSLECTVEGTSNPNLYWYRQAAGRGLQLLFYSVGIGQISSEVPQNLSASRPQDRQFILSSKKLLLSDSGFYLCAWARAGVSDEQYFGPGTRLTVT.

The chain couples TRBV5-6 to TRBJ2-5, with D possibly TRBD2 on 7 matching bases. Per germline, CDR1 SGHDT and CDR2 YYEEEE. The CDR3 has 14 residues. V was shortened by 3 bases and J by 1 base, with 10 bases between the two germline ends. The CDR3 DNA reads as TGTGCCAGCAGCTGGGAGGGGGGCCAAGAGACCCAGTACTTC. Amino acid sequence: CASSWEGGQETQYF.

This clone was recorded only once. CDR3 residues: CASSSRRNQPQHF. The DNA of the CDR3 is TGTGCCAGCAGCTCCCGTCGTAATCAGCCCCAGCATTTT. V and J are TRBV7-2 and TRBJ1-5; no reliable D call. V gave up 4 bases and J gave up 4 bases, with 8 bases separating them. The CDR3 totals 13 residues. Per germline, CDR1 SGHTA and CDR2 FQGNSA.

V is TRBV2 and J is TRBJ1-2; TRBD1 aligns across 9 bases. The CDR3 sequence is 14 residues long. Germline V CDR1 and CDR2: SNHLY, FYNNEI. Germline trimming cut 5 bases from V and 2 bases from J; bases unmatched to any gene: 3. The CDR3: CASSLTGGNYGYTF. The CDR3 nucleotides read TGTGCCAGCAGTCTCACAGGGGGCAACTATGGCTACACCTTC.

CDR3 protein: CASTGTGQVNQPQHF. CDR3 in DNA: TGTGCCAGTACCGGCACGGGACAGGTTAATCAGCCCCAGCATTTT. This rearrangement joins TRBV19 to TRBJ1-5; 8 nucleotides agree with TRBD1. This CDR3 has 15 amino acids. Germline CDR1 is LNHDA and CDR2 is SQIVND (reference sequence). The V gene end was trimmed by 7 bases and the J gene end by 4 bases; junction bases not matched to a gene: 9.

The rearrangement joins TRBV4-1 to TRBJ1-1, with 7 bases aligning to TRBD1. This CDR3 has 18 residues. The ends lost 1 base at V and 3 bases at J; junction bases unmatched: 14. Germline loops: CDR1 MGHRA, CDR2 YSYEKL. CDR3 sequence reads: CASSQGRGRGGMYTEAFF. CDR3 DNA sequence: TGCGCCAGCAGCCAAGGGAGGGGGCGGGGCGGTATGTACACTGAAGCTTTCTTT.

The chain is built from TRBV7-9 and TRBJ2-1, with 13 positions matching TRBD2. This CDR3 spans 18 amino acids. After removal of 2 bases from V and 7 bases from J, the junction contained 11 bases not matched to a gene. In germline, CDR1 is SEHNR, CDR2 FQNEAQ (reference sequence). In DNA, the CDR3 is TGTGCCAGCAGCTTAAGCCTCACTAGCGGGGGGGCCGGGAATGAGCAGTTCTTC. It is translated as CASSLSLTSGGAGNEQFF.

This rearrangement joins TRBV6-5 to TRBJ1-5, with 8 bases lining up with TRBD1. V lost 6 bases, J lost 4 bases, and 5 bases stayed unmatched. The CDR3 has 14 residues. Germline CDR1 MNHEY, CDR2 SVGAGI. The CDR3 reads CASSSRQGNQPQHF. CDR3 coding DNA: TGTGCCAGCAGCTCAAGACAGGGGAATCAGCCCCAGCATTTT.

This chain links TRBV5-1 with TRBJ1-2; 9 positions agree with TRBD1. Germline V gene data show CDR1 as SGHRS and CDR2 as YFSETQ. The length of the CDR3 is 14 residues. The trim removed 0 bases at V and 8 bases at J, leaving 5 bases unmatched. CDR3 sequence (DNA): TGCGCCAGCAGCTTGGAGGGACAGGGAGAGGGCTACACCTTC. It yields the protein CASSLEGQGEGYTF.

The chain employs TRBV5-6 and TRBJ1-3; the D is unclear. The germline V gene has CDR1 SGHDT and CDR2 YYEEEE. CDR3 length equals 14 residues. The V and J ends lost 3 bases and 0 bases respectively, with 7 bases between them. CDR3 coding DNA: TGTGCCAGCAGCTCTAGTGCCTCTGGAAACACCATATATTTT. It codes for CASSSSASGNTIYF.

The CDR3 sequence: CATSRGTGNNNEQFF. DNA of the CDR3: TGTGCCACCAGCAGAGGGACAGGGAACAACAATGAGCAGTTCTTC. V and J are TRBV15 and TRBJ2-1, with 8 bases matching TRBD1. Germline trimming cut 1 base from V and 5 bases from J; bases unmatched to any gene: 4. Germline assignment: CDR1 LNHNV and CDR2 YYDKDF (reference sequence). The CDR3 is made up of 15 amino acids.

V is TRBV6-5 and J is TRBJ2-7; D is uncertain. The CDR3 runs 14 residues. Germline-derived CDR1 and CDR2 are MNHEY and SVGAGI. Between the trimmed V and J ends, which lost 0 bases and 3 bases, there was a span of 9 bases. The CDR3 reads CASSYSRANYEQYF. The CDR3 coding sequence is TGTGCCAGCAGTTACTCCCGCGCCAACTACGAGCAGTACTTC.

The rearrangement joins TRBV4-1 to TRBJ1-1; D gene ambiguous. V was pared by 1 base and J by 8 bases, with 14 bases between. The CDR3 sequence is 14 residues long. CDR1 MGHRA and CDR2 YSYEKL come from the germline V gene. The DNA for the CDR3 is TGCGCCAGCAGCCAAGGAGATCGACTCGCGGAAGCTTTCTTT. Residues: CASSQGDRLAEAFF.

CDR3 DNA: TGTGCCAGCAGATTTGGGACAGGGGGTGGCTACACCTTC. As protein: CASRFGTGGGYTF. The chain couples TRBV27 to TRBJ1-2, with 11 positions matching TRBD1. This CDR3 has 13 residues. Germline trimming cut 6 bases from V and 7 bases from J; bases unmatched to any gene: 4. The germline gives CDR1 MNHEY, CDR2 SMNVEV (reference sequence).

The rearrangement joins TRBV27 to TRBJ1-5; D is ambiguous. Trimming cost V 6 bases and J 2 bases, with 17 bases left between them. Looked up from germline, CDR1 is MNHEY and CDR2 is SMNVEV (reference sequence). The CDR3 extends over 16 amino acids. The DNA of the CDR3 is TGTGCCAGCAGCCTAATTGCGGGAGTTGGCAATCAGCCCCAGCATTTT. Its protein is CASSLIAGVGNQPQHF.

This sequence joins TRBV7-6 and TRBJ2-5; the D gene is possibly TRBD2 (5 bases). This CDR3 is built from 14 residues. V shed 5 bases and J shed 5 bases, with 15 bases lying between them. CDR1 and CDR2 (germline): SGHVS, FNYEAQ. The CDR3 DNA reads TGTGCCAGCAGCGTCCTAGCTGTACGGGAGACCCAGTACTTC. This sequence encodes CASSVLAVRETQYF.

This clone was detected only a few times. V and J are TRBV15 and TRBJ2-6, with D possibly TRBD2 on 6 matching bases. CDR1 LNHNV and CDR2 YYDKDF come from the germline V gene (reference sequence). CDR3 size: 15 residues. Trimming removed 3 bases from V and 0 bases from J, with 6 bases in between. The CDR3 sequence: CATSREGSGANVLTF. The CDR3 nucleotides are TGTGCCACCAGCAGGGAGGGCTCTGGGGCCAACGTCCTGACTTTC. Drawing the rest from reference TRBV15 and TRBJ2-6, the complete variable domain is DAMVIQNPRYQVTQFGKPVTLSCSQTLNHNVMYWYQQKSSQAPKLLFHYYDKDFNNEADTPDNFQSRRPNTSFCFLDIRSPGLGDTAMYLCATSREGSGANVLTFGAGSRLTVL.

V is TRBV27 and J is TRBJ2-1; TRBD2 agrees at 8 bases. The CDR3 runs 15 residues. Looked up from germline, CDR1 is MNHEY and CDR2 is SMNVEV (reference sequence). V lost 6 bases and J lost 6; bases outside the gene matches: 10. CDR3 sequence reads: CASRRGTSGGNEQFF. Here the CDR3 DNA reads TGTGCCAGCAGACGCGGGACTAGTGGGGGCAATGAGCAGTTCTTC.

This chain connects TRBV5-1 to TRBJ2-5; 12 bases are shared with TRBD1. The CDR3 extends over 17 amino acids. Looked up from germline, CDR1 is SGHRS and CDR2 is YFSETQ. V trimming: 4 bases; J trimming: 5 bases; junction bases outside the gene matches: 12. The CDR3 reads CASSPGTGGRMRETQYF. The CDR3 DNA sequence: TGCGCCAGCAGCCCGGGGACAGGGGGCAGGATGCGGGAGACCCAGTACTTC.

In its sample, this clone was seen a few times. This chain connects TRBV7-9 to TRBJ2-2, with D possibly TRBD1 on 5 matching bases. V was clipped by 4 bases and J by 1 base, with 10 bases between them. From germline, CDR1 is SEHNR and CDR2 FQNEAQ (reference sequence). CDR3 size: 15 residues. CDR3 protein: CASSSRTRNTGELFF. The DNA for the CDR3 is TGTGCCAGCAGCTCCCGGACACGGAACACCGGGGAGCTGTTTTTT.

The chain couples TRBV2 to TRBJ1-6, with TRBD1 matching over 9 bases. This CDR3 is built from 16 residues. V gave up 4 bases and J gave up 5 bases; unmatched junction bases: 6. The germline gives CDR1 SNHLY, CDR2 FYNNEI. The CDR3 nucleotides read TGTGCCAGCAGTGTACAGGGGGCCGCGAATAATTCACCCCTCCACTTT. It specifies CASSVQGAANNSPLHF.